This T cell receptor beta chain was obtained from a study of blood T cells in healthy people across ages (dated by TCRdb to the mid-2010s). With respect to the entire study: In model experiments, template switching captured about one uniquely barcoded TCR beta cDNA molecule for every two T cells. The donors were divided into four age groups: young (average about 16 years), middle-aged (approximately 41), aged (about 60) and long-lived (about 90). The study analyzed two additional independent replicas of 1 million unique cDNA reads from the same blood draw for two donors, one aged 18 to 29 and one aged 80 or older. Using deep sequencing normalized with unique cDNA molecular identifiers, the study measured how TCR beta repertoire diversity changes with age. Donors of different ages were randomly distributed across sequencing lanes to avoid experimental bias. Results the study describes overall, beyond this receptor: Estimates of total diversity based on one million sequenced T cells were regarded as lower bounds and as underestimates. Because donor CMV infection status was unknown, age-related changes in expanded clonotypes were potentially confounded. As age increased, observed TCR beta diversity per million T cells dropped in a roughly linear way, and a significant reduction was already evident by age 40. Bulk unsorted PBMC profiling prevented conclusive comparison of naive and antigen-experienced compartments. The percentage of naive T cells measured by flow cytometry correlated strongly with observed TCR beta diversity. Compared with the aged group, the long-lived group had more naive CD4+ T cells, fewer expanded clones and increased TCR diversity, suggesting age selection.

Reading the germline V gene gives CDR1 MGHRA and CDR2 YSYEKL. The CDR3 contains 14 residues, cysteine and phenylalanine counted. The kept DNA is CDR3 alone, 42 bases in frame from the first base. Trimming costs V 1 base and J 8 bases, and their ends lie 14 bases apart. Comment on this clonotype: This clone's antigen is unknown. Base qualities were left out, and no much larger clone turns up one base away.

Library method: 5' RACE. A second PCR of 7 to 11 cycles was performed with a sample-barcoded 5' primer and a J-beta primer mix. A unique molecular identifier was introduced onto each TCR beta cDNA molecule by a template-switch 5' adaptor carrying 12 random nucleotides. At least 3 million CDR3-containing paired-end reads were obtained from each sample. All of the RNA was converted into first-strand cDNA using the Mint cDNA synthesis kit, with a TRBC-specific oligonucleotide serving as the primer. All cDNA was treated with uracil-DNA glycosylase and then went through a first 18-cycle PCR with the universal primers M1SS and BC2_uni_R. Concerning the study's data processing: Normalization of each sample was performed by random selection of 1 million high-quality reads, each carrying a distinct molecular identifier. Reads sharing molecular identifiers were discarded rather than binned into consensus sequences. MiTCR, with a Q25 quality threshold and the strictest error-elimination algorithm, was used for CDR3 identification, clonotype clustering and error correction. A nonparametric unseen species model using Euler transformation provided a lower-bound estimate of total TCR beta diversity. TCRdb itself trimmed the public reads at Q25 with fastp, ran MiXCR and retained productive beta chains. Rows are unified per CDR3 protein, each entry keeping the most common DNA and genes. The V and J calls reflect TCRdb's pipeline rather than the authors' work. The sample table shows some 1,800,000 distinct CDR3 sequences, and about two fifths are seen once. The ten largest account for under 30% of the sample.

The donors were roughly 40 Caucasian individuals from Russia, aged roughly 6 to 90 years, who were systemically healthy. Around 10 milliliters of peripheral blood were collected from each donor into EDTA-treated Vacutainer tubes. Ficoll-Paque density-gradient centrifugation was used to isolate PBMCs, with at least 6.5 million per sample. Total RNA, at least 6 micrograms per sample, was extracted from PBMCs with Trizol reagent. For every donor, an aliquot of PBMCs went through flow cytometry to measure the percentages of naive CD45RAhigh/CD27high T cells. The TCR was taken from a human donor in good health. The sample consisted of blood. This sequence uses TRBV4-1 and TRBJ1-2; perhaps TRBD1 is the D gene, with 6 bases matching. The sequenced DNA is TGCGCCAGCAGCCAAGTGGGGGCCGTTGGCGGCTACACCTTC. Protein translation: CASSQVGAVGGYTF.